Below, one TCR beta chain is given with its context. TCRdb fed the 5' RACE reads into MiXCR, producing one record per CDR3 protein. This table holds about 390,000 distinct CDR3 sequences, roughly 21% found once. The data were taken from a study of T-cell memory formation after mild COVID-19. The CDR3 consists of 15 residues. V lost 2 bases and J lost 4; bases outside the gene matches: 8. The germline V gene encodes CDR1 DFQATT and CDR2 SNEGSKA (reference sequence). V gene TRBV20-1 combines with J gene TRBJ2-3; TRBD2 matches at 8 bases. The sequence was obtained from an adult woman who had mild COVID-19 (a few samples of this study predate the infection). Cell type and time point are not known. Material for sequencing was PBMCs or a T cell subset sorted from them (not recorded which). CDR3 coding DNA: TGCAGTGCTAGACCCGGGGGGGCTTGGGCAGATACGCAGTATTTT. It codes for CSARPGGAWADTQYF.